These 32 T cell receptor beta chains came from one sample sequenced in a study of cytomegalovirus exposure and HLA in healthy donors. In the PCR, 60 Vbeta and 13 Jbeta primers were used. Measured with immunoSEQ multiplex PCR; TCRdb has only the in-frame clones, and not every one. The table has some 190,000 clones, about 86% seen once. Sequencing was performed on PBMCs. The receptors shown here come from a man aged 40-49 years in good health and CMV-seropositive.

V and J are TRBV11-1 and TRBJ1-1, with a tentative D call TRBD1 (5 bases). The germline V and J ends were trimmed by 5 bases and 7 bases, with 17 bases remaining between them. There are 14 residues in the CDR3. Germline CDR1 SGHAT, CDR2 FQDESV (reference sequence). Here the CDR3 reads CASSHRRGYGEAFF. CDR3 nucleotide sequence: TGTGCCAGCAGCCACAGGAGGGGATACGGTGAAGCTTTCTTT. Variable domain in full (rest from reference TRBV11-1 and TRBJ1-1): EAEVAQSPRYKITEKSQAVAFWCDPISGHATLYWYRQILGQGPELLVQFQDESVVDDSQLPKDRFSAERLKGVDSTLKIQPAELGDSAMYLCASSHRRGYGEAFFGQGTRLTVV.

The CDR3: CASSRSRDGQPQHF. CDR3 sequence (DNA): TGCGCCAGCAGCCGATCCCGGGATGGCCAGCCCCAGCATTTT. V gene TRBV4-3 combines with J gene TRBJ1-5; D is uncertain. The CDR3 is 14 amino acids. V lost 4 bases and J lost 7, with 14 bases in between. Germline loops: CDR1 LGHNA, CDR2 YSLEER.

The V gene is TRBV28, the J gene TRBJ2-1, with 14 bases lining up with TRBD2. This CDR3 comprises 17 residues. V dropped 10 bases and J dropped 7; count of bases not matched to a gene: 15. Germline V CDR1 and CDR2: MDHEN, SYDVKM. The CDR3 is CATILRLAGGPRNEQFF. As DNA, the CDR3 is TGTGCCACCATTTTAAGACTAGCGGGAGGGCCAAGGAATGAGCAGTTCTTC.

The chain combines TRBV29-1 with TRBJ2-5; no clear D. The length of the CDR3 is 12 residues. Trimming shortened V by 4 bases and J by 5 bases, and 11 bases separated the two germline ends. The V gene's germline CDR1 is SQVTM and CDR2 ANQGSEA. The CDR3 is CSVVVVGETQYF. CDR3 nucleotides: TGCAGCGTTGTTGTGGTCGGGGAGACCCAGTACTTC. Based on the CDR3 plus reference TRBV29-1 and TRBJ2-5, the full variable domain is SAVISQKPSRDICQRGTSLTIQCQVDSQVTMMFWYRQQPGQSLTLIATANQGSEATYESGFVIDKFPISRPNLTFSTLTVSNMSPEDSSIYLCSVVVVGETQYFGPGTRLLVL.

The CDR3 spells CASSPSAGERSDTQYF. The DNA for the CDR3 is TGTGCCAGCAGCCCGTCAGCGGGAGAACGGTCAGATACGCAGTATTTT. The chain recombines TRBV7-9 with TRBJ2-3, with 8 bases matching TRBD2. Unmatched junction bases numbered 11, after V lost 5 bases and J lost 4 bases. The CDR3 is made up of 16 amino acids. Germline assignment: CDR1 SEHNR and CDR2 FQNEAQ (reference sequence).

The chain links TRBV19 to TRBJ1-1; the D is unclear. Germline values: CDR1 LNHDA, CDR2 SQIVND (reference sequence). The V gene lost 5 bases and the J gene lost 11 bases, with 15 bases spanning the gap. The CDR3 has 12 amino acids. CDR3 protein: CASSFLASSAFF. The DNA for the CDR3 is TGTGCCAGTAGTTTCCTAGCCTCGAGCGCTTTCTTT.

The rearrangement uses TRBV7-2 and TRBJ2-5, with TRBD2 matching over 11 bases. The V gene's germline CDR1 is SGHTA and CDR2 FQGNSA. J gave up 1 base and V 5 bases, and 9 bases lay outside the gene matches. The CDR3 length is 17 residues. This CDR3 reads CASSLPTGLAVQETQYF. The CDR3, as DNA: TGTGCCAGCAGCCTACCTACGGGACTAGCGGTCCAAGAGACCCAGTACTTC.

This clone was seen just once. The chain's CDR3 is CASSPGGAGANVLTF. CDR3 in DNA: TGTGCCAGCAGCCCCGGGGGGGCTGGGGCCAACGTCCTGACTTTC. The chain links TRBV27 to TRBJ2-6; 8 nucleotides match TRBD2. Trimming took 6 bases from V and 2 from J; bases not matched to a gene: 3. This CDR3 is built from 15 residues. Germline CDR1 reads MNHEY; CDR2 reads SMNVEV (reference sequence). The variable domain in full, completed from reference TRBV27 and TRBJ2-6, reads EAQVTQNPRYLITVTGKKLTVTCSQNMNHEYMSWYRQDPGLGLRQIYYSMNVEVTDKGDVPEGYKVSRKEKRNFPLILESPSPNQTSLYFCASSPGGAGANVLTFGAGSRLTVL.

This chain joins TRBV7-2 and TRBJ2-5; D ambiguous. The length of the CDR3 is 13 residues. Germline loops: CDR1 SGHTA, CDR2 FQGNSA. The V and J ends lost 5 bases and 6 bases respectively, with 13 bases between them. CDR3 loop: CASSPRWSKTQYF. CDR3 coding DNA: TGTGCCAGCAGCCCTAGGTGGTCCAAGACCCAGTACTTC. Combining the CDR3 with reference TRBV7-2 and TRBJ2-5 gives the whole variable domain GAGVSQSPSNKVTEKGKDVELRCDPISGHTALYWYRQSLGQGLEFLIYFQGNSAPDKSGLPSDRFSAERTGGSVSTLTIQRTQQEDSAVYLCASSPRWSKTQYFGPGTRLLVL.

The gene calls are TRBV27 and TRBJ1-1; no clear D. V dropped 3 bases and J dropped 6 bases, with 11 bases sitting between them. This CDR3 comprises 13 residues. Germline V gene sequence: CDR1 MNHEY, CDR2 SMNVEV (reference sequence). CDR3 sequence: CASSFVSRAEAFF. CDR3 DNA sequence: TGTGCCAGCAGTTTTGTTAGTCGGGCTGAAGCTTTCTTT.

The V and J genes are TRBV11-2 and TRBJ2-3, with 15 bases aligning to TRBD2. Germline lookup yields CDR1 SGHAT and CDR2 FQNNGV. The CDR3 contains 19 residues. V shed 1 base, J shed 2 bases, and the junction held 7 bases outside the gene matches. The CDR3 here is CASSLGPGLAGGNTDTQYF. The DNA of the CDR3 is TGTGCCAGCAGCTTAGGTCCGGGACTAGCGGGAGGCAACACAGATACGCAGTATTTT. Complete variable domain (other parts from reference TRBV11-2 and TRBJ2-3): EAGVAQSPRYKIIEKRQSVAFWCNPISGHATLYWYQQILGQGPKLLIQFQNNGVVDDSQLPKDRFSAERLKGVDSTLKIQPAKLEDSAVYLCASSLGPGLAGGNTDTQYFGPGTRLTVL.

This sequence joins TRBV30 and TRBJ1-2; 8 bases are shared with TRBD1. The CDR3 is 13 amino acids. Trimming took 8 bases from V and 7 from J; bases not matched to a gene: 12. The germline V gene encodes CDR1 GTSNPN and CDR2 SVGIG (reference sequence). CDR3 residues: CAGGYSGGGGYTF. The CDR3 DNA follows: TGTGCCGGGGGCTATTCAGGGGGCGGTGGCTACACCTTC.

This rearrangement joins TRBV2 to TRBJ2-3; TRBD2 matches 10 bases. Germline loops: CDR1 SNHLY, CDR2 FYNNEI. With V trimmed by 6 bases and J by 5 bases, 2 bases remained unmatched. The CDR3 has 13 amino acids. The CDR3 spells CASRASGRDTQYF. The CDR3 DNA reads as TGTGCCAGCAGGGCTAGCGGGAGAGATACGCAGTATTTT. The variable domain in full, with the rest retrieved from reference TRBV2 and TRBJ2-3, is EPEVTQTPSHQVTQMGQEVILRCVPISNHLYFYWYRQILGQKVEFLVSFYNNEISEKSEIFDDQFSVERPDGSNFTLKIRSTKLEDSAMYFCASRASGRDTQYFGPGTRLTVL.

The chain joins TRBV5-4 to TRBJ1-2; D remains ambiguous. The germline CDR1 and CDR2 sequences are SGHNT and YYREEE (reference sequence). CDR3 size: 12 residues. Trimming pared 2 bases from V and 8 bases from J, leaving 10 bases between. The CDR3 nucleotides are TGTGCCAGCAGCTTAGTAGCTGAGGGCTACACCTTC. This sequence encodes CASSLVAEGYTF.

This clone was recorded once. The chain is built from TRBV18 and TRBJ1-1, with D unresolved. Per the germline V gene, CDR1 is KGHSH and CDR2 is LQKENI. The CDR3 spans 15 residues. V shed 0 bases and J shed 0 bases, with 8 bases lying between them. CDR3 protein: CASSPPSAVNTEAFF. CDR3 nucleotides: TGTGCCAGCTCACCACCTTCAGCGGTGAACACTGAAGCTTTCTTT.

The chain combines TRBV5-6 with TRBJ2-6; D not certain. CDR1 and CDR2 (germline): SGHDT, YYEEEE. The V and J ends lost 0 bases and 2 bases respectively, with 3 bases between them. This CDR3 region has 14 residues. CDR3 bases: TGTGCCAGCAGCTTGGGAGCTGGGGCCAACGTCCTGACTTTC. The encoded protein is CASSLGAGANVLTF. The whole variable domain, filled in from reference TRBV5-6 and TRBJ2-6, reads DAGVTQSPTHLIKTRGQQVTLRCSPKSGHDTVSWYQQALGQGPQFIFQYYEEEERQRGNFPDRFSGHQFPNYSSELNVNALLLGDSALYLCASSLGAGANVLTFGAGSRLTVL.

This clone was seen a few times. This rearrangement joins TRBV11-2 to TRBJ2-3, with D maybe TRBD2 (5 bases). CDR1 is SGHAT and CDR2 is FQNNGV in the germline V gene. V lost 5 bases to trimming and J lost 3 bases, with 9 bases between them. The CDR3 loop spans 13 amino acids. The DNA of the CDR3 is TGTGCCAGCAGCGCGACTATGACAGATACGCAGTATTTT. Its protein is CASSATMTDTQYF. Full variable domain (remainder filled in from reference TRBV11-2 and TRBJ2-3): EAGVAQSPRYKIIEKRQSVAFWCNPISGHATLYWYQQILGQGPKLLIQFQNNGVVDDSQLPKDRFSAERLKGVDSTLKIQPAKLEDSAVYLCASSATMTDTQYFGPGTRLTVL.

This clone has more than one count but fewer than ten. The rearrangement joins TRBV7-6 to TRBJ1-3, with 8 bases identical to TRBD1. Germline loops: CDR1 SGHVS, CDR2 FNYEAQ. The CDR3 loop spans 15 amino acids. With V trimmed by 5 bases and J by 9 bases, 12 bases remained unmatched. This CDR3 is CASSRATGAVGTIYF. The CDR3 region has the DNA TGTGCCAGCAGCCGAGCGACAGGGGCGGTTGGCACCATATATTTT. Looking up the rest from reference TRBV7-6 and TRBJ1-3 gives the full variable domain: GAGVSQSPRYKVTKRGQDVALRCDPISGHVSLYWYRQALGQGPEFLTYFNYEAQQDKSGLPNDRFSAERPEGSISTLTIQRTEQRDSAMYRCASSRATGAVGTIYFGEGSWLTVV.

The CDR3, as DNA: TGTGCCAGCAGCCAGTCCGGGGGCACTGAAGCTTTCTTT. It is translated as CASSQSGGTEAFF. The genes are TRBV7-9 and TRBJ1-1; TRBD1 is a possible D gene (5 bases). Germline V gene lookup returns CDR1 SEHNR and CDR2 FQNEAQ (reference sequence). CDR3 size: 13 residues. The V and J ends lost 5 bases and 4 bases respectively, with 11 bases between them.

The sample holds one count of this clone. The chain uses TRBV2 and TRBJ2-3; TRBD2 matches 12 bases. In germline, CDR1 is SNHLY, CDR2 FYNNEI. V shed 7 bases and J 0 bases; nucleotides not matched to a gene: 2. The CDR3 runs to 15 residues. The CDR3 loop reads CASKGTSGSTDTQYF. As DNA, the CDR3 is TGTGCCAGCAAGGGGACTAGCGGGAGCACAGATACGCAGTATTTT.

V is TRBV28 and J is TRBJ1-5, with a weak D call TRBD1 (5 bases). This CDR3 contains 14 residues. Germline V gene data show CDR1 as MDHEN and CDR2 as SYDVKM. With 5 bases removed from V and 5 bases from J, the gap between germline ends came to 13 bases. The CDR3 region is CASSLREGYQPQHF. The CDR3 DNA reads as TGTGCCAGCAGTCTCAGGGAGGGATATCAGCCCCAGCATTTT. The full variable domain, rest sourced from reference TRBV28 and TRBJ1-5, is DVKVTQSSRYLVKRTGEKVFLECVQDMDHENMFWYRQDPGLGLRLIYFSYDVKMKEKGDIPEGYSVSREKKERFSLILESASTNQTSMYLCASSLREGYQPQHFGDGTRLSIL.

The sample holds a few counts of this clone. The chain joins TRBV14 to TRBJ1-6; D not certain. V was clipped by 1 base and J by 5 bases, with 6 bases between them. CDR1 and CDR2 from the germline V gene are SGHDN and FVKESK. CDR3 length equals 14 residues. CDR3 sequence reads: CASSQVLNNSPLHF. The CDR3 bases are TGTGCCAGCAGCCAAGTCTTAAATAATTCACCCCTCCACTTT.

V usage is TRBV14 and J usage is TRBJ1-2; unclear D gene. Trimming removed 5 bases at V and 7 bases at J, with 17 bases between. The CDR3 runs 14 residues. Germline V gene sequence: CDR1 SGHDN, CDR2 FVKESK. CDR3: CASSKNSDGVGYTF. The CDR3 DNA reads as TGTGCCAGCAGCAAAAACAGCGACGGGGTTGGCTACACCTTC.

The rearrangement links TRBV10-3 to TRBJ2-1, with 7 nucleotides matching TRBD1. The V segment lost 7 bases and the J segment 6 bases; nucleotides outside the gene matches: 9. CDR1 and CDR2 (germline): ENHRY, SYGVKD. The CDR3 is 14 residues long. The CDR3 loop is CAIMADRDVNEQFF. The CDR3 bases are TGTGCCATCATGGCCGACAGGGATGTCAATGAGCAGTTCTTC.

This chain uses TRBV5-1 with TRBJ2-1; tentative D call: TRBD1 (6 bases). The CDR3 is 18 amino acids. The V and J ends lost 4 bases and 4 bases respectively, with 24 bases between them. The germline V gene has CDR1 SGHRS and CDR2 YFSETQ. Here the CDR3 DNA reads TGCGCCAGCAGCAGCCGGGACAATACCTTCCTGGAGTACAATGAGCAGTTCTTC. Protein sequence: CASSSRDNTFLEYNEQFF.

This chain connects TRBV2 to TRBJ2-7; D not resolved. This CDR3 has 15 residues. V was trimmed by 0 bases and J by 6 bases, leaving 15 bases between them. The germline V gene encodes CDR1 SNHLY and CDR2 FYNNEI. For the CDR3, the DNA is TGTGCCAGCAGTGAAGCGCTAGATACCCTTCGCGAGCAGTACTTC. Its translation: CASSEALDTLREQYF.

The chain employs TRBV7-3 and TRBJ2-5; D call uncertain. This CDR3 has 13 residues. From germline, CDR1 is SGHTA and CDR2 FQGTGA. Trimming took off 0 bases at V and 5 bases at J, with 7 bases between the two ends. DNA of the CDR3: TGTGCCAGCAGCTTAACGGGCTTGGAGACCCAGTACTTC. It yields the protein CASSLTGLETQYF.

The rearrangement links TRBV10-3 to TRBJ1-5; 7 bases align to TRBD1. Trimming cost V 0 bases and J 3 bases; bases outside gene matches: 2. Germline V CDR1 and CDR2: ENHRY, SYGVKD. This CDR3 is 15 amino acids long. Here the CDR3 DNA reads TGTGCCATCAGTGAGTCAGGGGGCCCCAATCAGCCCCAGCATTTT. Its protein product is CAISESGGPNQPQHF.

The chain couples TRBV19 to TRBJ2-7, with TRBD2 matching over 11 bases. There are 15 residues in the CDR3. Germline CDR1 is LNHDA and CDR2 is SQIVND (reference sequence). V trimming: 5 bases; J trimming: 2 bases; junction bases outside the gene matches: 5. The CDR3 DNA reads TGTGCCAGTAGTGGACTAGCGGGCGTCCCCTACGAGCAGTACTTC. Translating it yields CASSGLAGVPYEQYF.

Only a few counts were recorded for this clone. The V call is TRBV4-2, the J call TRBJ2-2; a weak D match, TRBD1 (6 bases). Germline values: CDR1 LGHNA, CDR2 YNFKEQ. Trimming removed 3 bases at V and 0 bases at J, with 14 bases between. The CDR3 is made up of 17 amino acids. The CDR3 DNA is TGTGCCAGCAGCCAGGATGCCGGGACAACGAACACCGGGGAGCTGTTTTTT. It encodes CASSQDAGTTNTGELFF.

This clone showed up just a few times. The CDR3 bases are TGTGCCAGCAGTGAAGGGCCGAGGAATGAGCAGTTCTTC. It codes for CASSEGPRNEQFF. The rearrangement uses TRBV2 and TRBJ2-1, with D hard to call. CDR3 size: 13 residues. V lost 1 base and J lost 7, with 8 bases in between. Germline loops: CDR1 SNHLY, CDR2 FYNNEI.

This clone came up a few times. The chain combines TRBV6-6 with TRBJ2-6, with D maybe TRBD2 (6 bases). The germline V gene encodes CDR1 MNHNY and CDR2 SVGAGI (reference sequence). The CDR3 runs to 15 residues. Trimming removed 2 bases from V and 4 bases from J, with 9 bases in between. In DNA, the CDR3 is TGTGCCAGCAGTTACGGAGGGGTAGGGGCCAACGTCCTGACTTTC. Amino acids: CASSYGGVGANVLTF.